This T cell receptor (beta chain) was sequenced in a study of blood T cell repertoires in COVID-19. Overall study: The United States, Italy and Spain supplied acute and convalescent COVID-19 samples. The analysed material was cDNA or gDNA that came from T cells, B-cell-depleted T cells, or PBMCs.

Authors' processing steps: Researchers report that nucleated cell counts were estimated from reference gene primer amplification. The data were produced by immunoSEQ multiplex PCR, yet TCRdb's version contains in-frame clones alone and is incomplete. Clone size and the V and J calls come from that table; the DNA yielded D and trimming. Of around 170,000 clones in the sample, roughly nine tenths were seen once. Per the germline V gene, CDR1 is MGHRA and CDR2 is YSYEKL. The length of the CDR3 is 15 residues. As to this clone: One junction end does not reproduce the germline sequence, and a read error may be involved.

The sample consisted of peripheral blood. The origin of this receptor is a woman aged 70-85 years with acute or convalescent COVID-19. The chain has TRBV4-1 and TRBJ1-6; 8 nucleotides align to TRBD1. The CDR3, as DNA: TGCGCCAGCAGCCAAAATACAGGGGGAAATTCGCCCCTCCACTTT. Protein: CASSQNTGGNSPLHF.